Reported below is one T cell receptor beta chain. The antigen it binds to is not known. The input lacks base qualities; no much larger clone sits a single base away. Counted from cysteine to phenylalanine, this CDR3 has 13 amino acids. Only the CDR3 part of the read is kept: 39 bases, read in frame from the first base. Sequences SGHTA (CDR1) and FQGNSA (CDR2) are obtained from the germline V gene. V drops 3 bases and J drops 4 bases, leaving 9 bases in between. The data belong to a study of identifying expanded T cells in peripheral blood (dated by TCRdb to 2018 to 2020). For context, the study as a whole: Four technical replicates, made by sequencing separate aliquots from the same pool of genomic DNA, were compared pairwise.

What the authors observed across the whole study: The authors expected that biological variance in healthy repertoires might rise further over much longer intervals, such as months to years. Across all healthy-donor time intervals, the beta-binomial model significantly cut both the number of clones called differentially abundant and the false-positive rate. The binomial model flagged about 1.2 differentially abundant clones between technical replicates, compared with about 16 over approximately 2 weeks and about 20 over four weeks. In all healthy donors, the variance in clone template counts between samples taken around 2 weeks apart rose significantly as total template count increased.

TCRbeta CDR3 regions were profiled by bias-controlled multiplex PCR amplification of genomic DNA with the immunoSEQ Assay. The study's own analysis went as follows. The absolute abundance of each unique TCRbeta CDR3 region was quantified after sequences were collapsed and filtered. Differential abundance was tested with a binomial (Fisher-equivalent) model and with a beta-binomial model adding time-dependent variance fitted from healthy donors. Any clone with fewer than 5 combined templates was excluded, and a clone was called differentially abundant if its Benjamini-Hochberg FDR was below 0.01. The form v = (b*log(k)+a)^2 was used to model beta-binomial variance as a function of total template count across the two samples. TCRdb stores this immuneACCESS table with in-frame sequences only. Part of the clones is absent; in the studies checked, under half of the shortfall reflects unresolved V genes, and no reason is known for the rest. V and J calls and clone size are those listed in that table; D and trimming were worked out from the DNA. The sample has about 91,000 clones on record, about nine tenths of them singletons. The ten biggest clones cover roughly 4.2% of the sample.

During the collection period, no immune events, such as infections, were documented for the healthy donors. Time-dependent variance in a beta-binomial model of T-cell clone differential abundance was calibrated using healthy-donor blood repertoires as a training cohort. The training cohort included approximately 10 healthy donors, of whom 3 were female and 7 were male. The donors were between roughly 25 and 64 years old, with an average age of 43 years. Whole blood, obtained from a commercial supplier, was collected from each healthy donor at three time points spaced roughly 14 days apart. For immunosequencing, genomic DNA was extracted from whole blood that had not been sorted.

The V gene is TRBV7-2 and the J gene is TRBJ2-5; TRBD2 is possibly the D segment (5 matching bases). This clonotype originated in a person between 18 and 69 years old in good health. Sample: blood. The CDR3 reads as follows: CASSLRVGETQYF. The bases are TGTGCCAGCAGCTTGAGGGTTGGAGAGACCCAGTACTTC.